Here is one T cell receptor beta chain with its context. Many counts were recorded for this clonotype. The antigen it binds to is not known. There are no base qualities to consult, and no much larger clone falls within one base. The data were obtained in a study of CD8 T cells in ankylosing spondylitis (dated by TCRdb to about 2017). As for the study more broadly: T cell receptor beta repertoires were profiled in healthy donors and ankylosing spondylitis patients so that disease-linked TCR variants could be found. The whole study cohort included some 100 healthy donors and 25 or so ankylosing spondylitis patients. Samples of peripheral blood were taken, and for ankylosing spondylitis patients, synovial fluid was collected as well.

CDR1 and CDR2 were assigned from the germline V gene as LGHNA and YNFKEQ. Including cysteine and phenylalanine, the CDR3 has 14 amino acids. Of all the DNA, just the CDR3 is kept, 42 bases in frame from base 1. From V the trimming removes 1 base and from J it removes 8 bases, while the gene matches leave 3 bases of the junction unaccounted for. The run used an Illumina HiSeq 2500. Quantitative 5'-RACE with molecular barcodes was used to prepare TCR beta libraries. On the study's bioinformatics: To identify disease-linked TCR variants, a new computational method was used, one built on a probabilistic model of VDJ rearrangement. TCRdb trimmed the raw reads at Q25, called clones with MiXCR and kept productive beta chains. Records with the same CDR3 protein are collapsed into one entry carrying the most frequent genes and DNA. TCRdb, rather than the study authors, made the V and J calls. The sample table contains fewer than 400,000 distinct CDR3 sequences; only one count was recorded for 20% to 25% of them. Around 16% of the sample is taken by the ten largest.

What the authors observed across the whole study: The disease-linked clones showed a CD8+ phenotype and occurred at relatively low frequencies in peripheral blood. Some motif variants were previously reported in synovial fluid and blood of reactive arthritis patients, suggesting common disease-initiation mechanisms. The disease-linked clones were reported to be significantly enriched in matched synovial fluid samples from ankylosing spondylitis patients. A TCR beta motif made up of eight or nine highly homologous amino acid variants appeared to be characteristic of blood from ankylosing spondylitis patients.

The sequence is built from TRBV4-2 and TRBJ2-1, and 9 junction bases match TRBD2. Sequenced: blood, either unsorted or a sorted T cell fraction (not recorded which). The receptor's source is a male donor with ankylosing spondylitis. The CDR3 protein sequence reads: CASSQGRGGDEQFF. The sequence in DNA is TGTGCCAGCAGCCAAGGGCGGGGGGGCGATGAGCAGTTCTTC.